Below, 10 T cell receptor beta chains from the same sample are listed, as sequenced in a study of blood T cell repertoires in COVID-19. TCRdb's table, derived via immunoSEQ multiplex PCR, lists solely in-frame clones and lacks some. The table lists fewer than 450,000 clones, roughly 88% of them singletons. The sequencing input was PBMCs or T cells enriched from blood (not recorded which). Receptor source: a man between 18 and 29 years old who had recovered from COVID-19.

This clone was seen just once. This CDR3 reads CASSLVGPSMDEQFF. The CDR3 DNA reads TGTGCCAGCAGCTTAGTTGGACCTAGCATGGATGAGCAGTTCTTC. The V call is TRBV7-9, the J call TRBJ2-1, with a tentative D call TRBD2 (5 bases). The CDR3 sequence is 15 residues long. Germline V gene data show CDR1 as SEHNR and CDR2 as FQNEAQ (reference sequence). V was shortened by 1 base and J by 8 bases, with 15 bases between the two germline ends.

The rearrangement uses TRBV15 and TRBJ2-2, with a possible D match to TRBD2 (5 bases). The CDR3 totals 14 residues. Trimming stripped 3 bases from V and 6 bases from J, with 11 bases between. Germline-derived CDR1 and CDR2 are LNHNV and YYDKDF (reference sequence). The CDR3 here is CATSRDTRSGELFF. The CDR3 DNA reads as TGTGCCACCAGCAGGGATACTAGATCCGGGGAGCTGTTTTTT.

J is TRBJ2-7 and V is TRBV19; D is perhaps TRBD2 (6 bases). Germline V gene data show CDR1 as LNHDA and CDR2 as SQIVND (reference sequence). Trimming took 3 bases from V and 5 from J, leaving 17 bases between them. This CDR3 contains 15 residues. CDR3 residues: CASSIGGGGFNEQYF. For the CDR3, the DNA is TGTGCCAGTAGTATTGGAGGCGGAGGGTTTAACGAGCAGTACTTC.

V usage is TRBV27 and J usage is TRBJ2-1, with 7 bases that match TRBD1. The CDR3 contains 14 residues. Germline-derived CDR1 and CDR2 are MNHEY and SMNVEV (reference sequence). The J segment lost 7 bases and the V segment lost 4 bases, leaving 7 bases of the junction unmatched. The chain's CDR3 is CASSSDRVVNEQFF. As DNA, the CDR3 is TGTGCCAGCAGTTCAGACAGGGTGGTGAATGAGCAGTTCTTC.

V usage is TRBV5-4 and J usage is TRBJ2-6, with a weak D call TRBD2 (5 bases). V gave up 0 bases and J gave up 1 base, with 11 bases separating them. Germline V gene lookup returns CDR1 SGHNT and CDR2 YYREEE (reference sequence). This CDR3 comprises 17 residues. The CDR3 spells CASSLAEKRSGANVLTF. The CDR3 nucleotides read TGTGCCAGCAGCTTGGCTGAAAAGCGGTCTGGGGCCAACGTCCTGACTTTC.

The rearrangement uses TRBV18 and TRBJ1-4, with 8 bases fitting TRBD1. CDR1 and CDR2 from the germline V gene are KGHSH and LQKENI. Losses at the gene ends were 3 bases for V and 8 bases for J; bases not matched to a gene: 5. The CDR3 is made up of 14 amino acids. CDR3 loop: CASSPETGDEKLFF. As DNA, the CDR3 is TGTGCCAGCTCACCTGAGACAGGGGACGAAAAACTGTTTTTT.

V gene TRBV7-9 combines with J gene TRBJ1-1; tentative D call: TRBD1 (6 bases). The V end lost 4 bases, the J end lost 6 bases, and 15 bases lay between the germline ends. The CDR3 totals 14 residues. CDR1 is SEHNR and CDR2 is FQNEAQ in the germline V gene (reference sequence). The chain's CDR3 is CASSWDTTIAEAFF. CDR3 coding DNA: TGTGCCAGCAGCTGGGACACTACTATTGCTGAAGCTTTCTTT.

The chain carries TRBV2 and TRBJ1-2, with D possibly being TRBD1 (5 bases). V was pared by 5 bases and J by 6 bases, with 16 bases between. This CDR3 has 14 residues. Per the germline V gene, CDR1 is SNHLY and CDR2 is FYNNEI. CDR3 bases: TGTGCCAGCAGTTCCAGGGCAGGGTGGAATGGCTACACCTTC. Its translation: CASSSRAGWNGYTF. Full variable domain (rest looked up from reference TRBV2 and TRBJ1-2): EPEVTQTPSHQVTQMGQEVILRCVPISNHLYFYWYRQILGQKVEFLVSFYNNEISEKSEIFDDQFSVERPDGSNFTLKIRSTKLEDSAMYFCASSSRAGWNGYTFGSGTRLTVV.

The chain is built from TRBV29-1 and TRBJ1-1, with TRBD1 as a possible D gene (5 bases). CDR1 is SQVTM and CDR2 is ANQGSEA in the germline V gene. The germline V and J ends were trimmed by 4 bases and 5 bases, with 14 bases remaining between them. The CDR3 covers 13 residues. The CDR3 region has the DNA TGCAGCGTTGGAGTACAGGTCGGAACTGAAGCTTTCTTT. Protein: CSVGVQVGTEAFF.

V usage is TRBV12-3 or TRBV12-4 and J usage is TRBJ1-4; D remains unclear. The CDR3 totals 11 residues. V lost 8 bases, J lost 5 bases, and 6 bases lay in between. Here the CDR3 reads CASGINEKLFF. As DNA, the CDR3 is TGTGCCAGCGGCATAAATGAAAAACTGTTTTTT.